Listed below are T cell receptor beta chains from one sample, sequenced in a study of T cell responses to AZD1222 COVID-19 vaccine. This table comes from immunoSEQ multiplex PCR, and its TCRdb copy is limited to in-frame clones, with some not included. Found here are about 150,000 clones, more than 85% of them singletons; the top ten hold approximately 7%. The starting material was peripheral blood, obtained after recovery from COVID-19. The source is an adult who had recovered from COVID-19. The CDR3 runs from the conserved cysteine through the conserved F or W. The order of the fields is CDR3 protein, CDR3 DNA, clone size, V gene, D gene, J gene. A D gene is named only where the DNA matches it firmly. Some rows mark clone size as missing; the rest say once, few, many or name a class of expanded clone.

CASSPAGGNGYTF TGTGCCAGCAGTCCCGCTGGAGGCAATGGCTACACCTTC NA TRBV6-5 NA TRBJ1-2
CASNSGARSPLHF TGTGCCAGCAATTCAGGGGCTAGGTCACCCCTCCACTTT NA TRBV2 NA TRBJ1-6
CASSVRTSGASYNEQFF TGCGCCAGCAGCGTGCGGACTAGCGGGGCGTCCTACAATGAGCAGTTCTTC NA TRBV5-1 TRBD2 TRBJ2-1
CASSFGANVLTF TGTGCCAGTAGTTTTGGGGCCAACGTCCTGACTTTC NA TRBV19 NA TRBJ2-6
CASSRTLEGGYTF TGTGCCAGCAGCCGGACCCTGGAGGGGGGCTACACCTTC NA TRBV14 NA TRBJ1-2
CASSPGTGGQETQYF TGTGCCAGCAGCCCCGGGACAGGAGGCCAAGAGACCCAGTACTTC NA TRBV7-3 TRBD1 TRBJ2-5
CATSSAGGEVAFF TGTGCCACCAGCAGTGCAGGGGGCGAGGTAGCTTTCTTT hyperexpanded TRBV15 TRBD1 TRBJ1-1
CASSDSSSGGNEQFF TGTGCCAGCAGTGACTCCTCTAGCGGGGGCAATGAGCAGTTCTTC NA TRBV6-4 TRBD2 TRBJ2-1
CASSLGGGLNTEAFF TGCGCCAGCAGCTTGGGCGGGGGCTTGAACACTGAAGCTTTCTTT NA TRBV5-1 NA TRBJ1-1
CASSQREGVTNEKLFF TGTGCCAGCAGCCAGCGCGAGGGGGTTACTAATGAAAAACTGTTTTTT NA TRBV4-2 NA TRBJ1-4
CASSGTGGWTGELFF TGTGCCAGCTCCGGGACAGGGGGCTGGACCGGGGAGCTGTTTTTT NA TRBV19 TRBD1 TRBJ2-2
CASSFRDGNEQFF TGTGCCAGCAGTTTCCGGGACGGCAATGAGCAGTTCTTC NA TRBV6-4 NA TRBJ2-1
CASSVGQSGETQYF TGTGCCAGCAGCGTAGGACAGAGCGGAGAGACCCAGTACTTC NA TRBV9 NA TRBJ2-5
CASSYGTSNTEAFF TGTGCCAGCAGTTACGGTACATCGAACACTGAAGCTTTCTTT once TRBV6-6 NA TRBJ1-1
CASRGQGAGNTIYF TGTGCCAGCAGGGGACAGGGGGCAGGAAACACCATATATTTT NA TRBV6-5 TRBD1 TRBJ1-3
CASRLSGREETQYF TGTGCCAGCAGGTTATCGGGGAGGGAAGAGACCCAGTACTTC NA TRBV7-2 TRBD2 TRBJ2-5
CASSAQTGTGEEFF TGTGCCAGCAGCGCCCAAACCGGGACAGGGGAAGAGTTCTTC NA TRBV9 TRBD1 TRBJ2-1
CASSQRGVNEKLFF TGTGCCAGCAGCCAAAGGGGCGTGAATGAAAAACTGTTTTTT NA TRBV3-1/TRBV3-2 NA TRBJ1-4
CASSLSDVSNQPQHF TGTGCCAGCAGCCTTTCAGACGTTAGCAATCAGCCCCAGCATTTT once TRBV3-1/TRBV3-2 NA TRBJ1-5
CASSPLVAGVSYEQYF TGTGCCAGCAGCCCTCTCGTTGCGGGAGTATCCTACGAGCAGTACTTC NA TRBV5-6 TRBD2 TRBJ2-7
CASSQELIEGTAPHTQYF TGCGCCAGCAGCCAAGAGTTAATTGAGGGGACCGCACCACATACGCAGTATTTT NA TRBV4-1 NA TRBJ2-3
CASSPGSSYEQYF TGTGCCAGCAGTCCCGGGAGTTCCTACGAGCAGTACTTC NA TRBV28 NA TRBJ2-7
CASSLRGTLEAFF TGTGCCAGCAGCTTGAGGGGGACACTTGAAGCTTTCTTT NA TRBV5-4 NA TRBJ1-1
CASSLVGEPAYEQYF TGTGCCAGCAGTTTAGTAGGTGAACCAGCCTACGAGCAGTACTTC NA TRBV28 NA TRBJ2-7
CASSVSPMNTEAFF TGTGCCAGCAGCGTATCACCGATGAACACTGAAGCTTTCTTT NA TRBV9 NA TRBJ1-1
CASSPPRVNTEAFF TGTGCCAGCAGCCCGCCCCGTGTGAACACTGAAGCTTTCTTT NA TRBV7-9 NA TRBJ1-1
CASSTGLATGELFF TGTGCCAGTAGTACAGGGTTGGCCACCGGGGAGCTGTTTTTT NA TRBV19 NA TRBJ2-2
CAREGYGRAYNEQFF TGTGCTCGAGAAGGGTACGGGAGGGCGTACAATGAGCAGTTCTTC NA TRBV21-1 NA TRBJ2-1
CASSDPPRGYF TGTGCCAGCAGTGACCCGCCCAGGGGTTATTTT once TRBV6-1 NA TRBJ2-3
CASSEWYPWYGYTF TGCGCCAGCAGTGAGTGGTACCCTTGGTATGGCTACACCTTC few TRBV10-2 NA TRBJ1-2
CASDSNGYEQYF TGTGCCAGCGACTCGAACGGGTACGAGCAGTACTTC once TRBV12-3/TRBV12-4 NA TRBJ2-7
CASRVWGDSNQPQHF TGTGCCAGCAGAGTTTGGGGGGATAGCAATCAGCCCCAGCATTTT NA TRBV28 NA TRBJ1-5
CASRPEGTTDTQYF TGCGCCAGCAGACCTGAGGGGACGACAGATACGCAGTATTTT NA TRBV5-1 NA TRBJ2-3
CASGPPKATEAFF TGTGCTAGTGGTCCCCCCAAGGCCACTGAAGCTTTCTTT NA TRBV12-5 NA TRBJ1-1
CASSMTGGFTEAFF TGTGCCAGTAGTATGACAGGGGGCTTCACTGAAGCTTTCTTT NA TRBV19 TRBD1 TRBJ1-1
CSVPGQGPSGELFF TGCAGCGTTCCGGGACAGGGGCCCTCCGGGGAGCTGTTTTTT NA TRBV29-1 TRBD1 TRBJ2-2
CASSQEPGTYEQYF TGTGCCAGCAGCCAAGAGCCGGGAACCTACGAGCAGTACTTC NA TRBV3-1/TRBV3-2 NA TRBJ2-7
CASSPPPGLYEQFF TGTGCCAGTAGTCCACCTCCGGGACTTTATGAGCAGTTCTTC NA TRBV19 NA TRBJ2-1
CASSLTGGSTDTQYF TGTGCCAGCAGCTTAACGGGCGGGAGCACAGATACGCAGTATTTT NA TRBV7-3 NA TRBJ2-3
CASSTGQGRIYEQYF TGTGCCAGCTCAACGGGACAGGGGCGGATTTACGAGCAGTACTTC NA TRBV18 TRBD1 TRBJ2-7
CASSLTGAALQETQYF TGTGCCAGCAGCTTGACAGGGGCCGCCCTCCAAGAGACCCAGTACTTC NA TRBV13 TRBD1 TRBJ2-5
CASSLPGRPDTQYF TGTGCCAGCAGCTTGCCGGGGCGGCCAGATACGCAGTATTTT NA TRBV5-4 NA TRBJ2-3
CASSRGTGPYEQYF TGTGCCAGCAGCCGGGGGACAGGGCCGTACGAGCAGTACTTC many TRBV3-1/TRBV3-2 TRBD1 TRBJ2-7
CASSQDSRGLSNTEAFF TGTGCCAGCAGCCAAGATAGCAGGGGGCTTTCAAACACTGAAGCTTTCTTT NA TRBV4-2 TRBD1 TRBJ1-1
CASSIPGQGPYEQYF TGTGCCAGTAGTATCCCGGGACAGGGGCCCTACGAGCAGTACTTC NA TRBV19 TRBD1 TRBJ2-7
CASSPEGAYGYTF TGCGCCAGCAGCCCCGAGGGGGCTTATGGCTACACCTTC NA TRBV5-1 TRBD1 TRBJ1-2
CASSLAWDSNYGYTF TGTGCCAGCAGCTTAGCCTGGGACAGCAACTATGGCTACACCTTC NA TRBV7-9 TRBD1 TRBJ1-2
CSVESKGQYGYTF TGCAGCGTTGAAAGCAAGGGGCAATATGGCTACACCTTC NA TRBV29-1 NA TRBJ1-2
CASSLSDNLRGNYGYTF TGTGCCAGCAGTTTATCGGACAATCTTAGGGGTAACTATGGCTACACCTTC NA TRBV27 NA TRBJ1-2
CASTIRGVTDTQYF TGCGCCAGCACGATTCGCGGGGTTACAGATACGCAGTATTTT NA TRBV5-1 NA TRBJ2-3
CASSQYSGNTIYF TGTGCCAGCAGCCAATACTCTGGAAACACCATATATTTT NA TRBV3-1/TRBV3-2 NA TRBJ1-3
CASSLDRQGSQPQHF TGTGCCAGCAGCTTAGATAGACAGGGGAGTCAGCCCCAGCATTTT NA TRBV11-2 TRBD1 TRBJ1-5
CASSPEEGLTGNTIYF TGTGCCAGCAGTCCAGAAGAGGGTTTAACTGGAAACACCATATATTTT NA TRBV28 NA TRBJ1-3
CSARRGDKQYF TGCAGTGCCCGGCGGGGTGATAAGCAGTACTTC NA TRBV20-1 NA TRBJ2-7
CASSLDPGVPGELFF TGTGCCAGCAGCTTAGACCCGGGGGTTCCCGGGGAGCTGTTTTTT once TRBV13 NA TRBJ2-2